This entry lists 29 T cell receptor beta chains sequenced from one sample in a study of tumor-infiltrating lymphocytes in primary liver carcinoma. Constant-region priming of roughly 0.45 ug total RNA yielded TCR beta cDNA. Sequencing libraries for TCR beta derived from three nested multiplex PCR rounds that used slightly modified ARM-PCR. The two initial PCR rounds, around 10 cycles each, used TRBV1-TRBV30 forward and C-beta reverse primers. TCRdb re-derived calls from the multiplex PCR reads in MiXCR, one entry per CDR3 protein. The table has fewer than 400,000 distinct CDR3 sequences, 45% to 70% seen once. The authors took blood RNA from unsorted whole blood and also extracted germline DNA. The specimen sequenced was peripheral blood. The receptors stem from a woman younger than 45 with primary liver carcinoma and hepatitis B virus infection.

Of note for this clonotype: Its ends do not fully match the called genes, so a read error is possible. The gene calls are TRBV5-4 and TRBJ2-1; D may be TRBD2 (6 bases). This CDR3 spans 15 amino acids. Germline CDR1 is SGHNT and CDR2 is YYREEE (reference sequence). CDR3 nucleotides: TGTGACAGCAGCTTGGATCTTACCGCGCGGGGTGAGCAGTTCTTC. This codes for CDSSLDLTARGEQFF.

This clonotype was counted between two and nine times. The V call is TRBV4-3, the J call TRBJ1-1; possibly TRBD1 for D (6 bases). Trimming removed 1 base from V and 3 bases from J, with 15 bases in between. In germline, CDR1 is LGHNA, CDR2 YSLEER. CDR3 length: 16 amino acids. The CDR3 spells CASSQGVGGVDTEAFF. In nucleotides, the CDR3 is TGCGCCAGCAGCCAAGGGGTAGGGGGTGTTGACACTGAAGCTTTCTTT.

The V call is TRBV12-3 or TRBV12-4, the J call TRBJ2-2, with a possible D match to TRBD2 (5 bases). The CDR3 has 15 amino acids. Trimming stripped 5 bases from V and 2 bases from J, with 12 bases between. CDR3 in amino acids: CASSRRRTNTGELFF. CDR3 nucleotides: TGTGCCAGCAGTCGCCGCCGGACTAACACCGGGGAGCTGTTTTTT.

The rearrangement joins TRBV6-2 or TRBV6-3 to TRBJ2-7, with a tentative D call TRBD2 (6 bases). Germline V gene lookup returns CDR1 MNHEY and CDR2 SVGEGT. V lost 9 bases and J lost 3, with 18 bases in between. CDR3 length equals 14 residues. The CDR3 loop is CASSSGMRDYEQYF. In DNA, the CDR3 is TGTGCCAGTAGCTCTGGTATGCGGGACTACGAGCAGTACTTC.

The chain joins TRBV7-8 to TRBJ1-2, with D perhaps TRBD1 (5 bases). The CDR3 has 16 residues. V lost 4 bases to trimming and J lost 4 bases, with 19 bases between them. Germline CDR1 SGHVS, CDR2 FQNEAQ. In nucleotides, the CDR3 is TGTGCCAGCAGCTCCCCCGGGGCCCAACGGGGCTATGGCTACACCTTC. Protein sequence: CASSSPGAQRGYGYTF. Full variable domain (remainder filled in from reference TRBV7-8 and TRBJ1-2): GAGVSQSPRYKVAKRGQDVALRCDPISGHVSLFWYQQALGQGPEFLTYFQNEAQLDKSGLPSDRFFAERPEGSVSTLKIQRTQQEDSAVYLCASSSPGAQRGYGYTFGSGTRLTVV.

This clonotype was seen more than once but under ten times. The chain is built from TRBV14 and TRBJ2-1, with 7 bases aligning to TRBD2. Germline CDR1 SGHDN, CDR2 FVKESK. V lost 4 bases to trimming and J lost 8 bases; unmatched junction nucleotides: 17. CDR3 length: 17 amino acids. CDR3 residues: CASSLGRSRGSLYEQFF. CDR3 sequence (DNA): TGTGCCAGCAGCCTCGGACGGTCTCGCGGGAGTCTCTATGAGCAGTTCTTC.

With regard to this clonotype: At one of its ends the junction is not consistent with the germline gene, which may arise from a read error. The rearrangement links TRBV7-9 to TRBJ2-3; TRBD1 aligns across 7 bases. The CDR3 has 15 residues. Germline CDR1 reads SEHNR; CDR2 reads FQNEAQ (reference sequence). The CDR3 sequence: CVSSRWTGRTDTQYF. CDR3 sequence (DNA): TGTGTCAGCAGCCGCTGGACAGGACGCACAGATACGCAGTATTTT. The full variable domain, completed using reference TRBV7-9 and TRBJ2-3, is DTGVSQNPRHKITKRGQNVTFRCDPISEHNRLYWYRQTLGQGPEFLTYFQNEAQLEKSRLLSDRFSAERPKGSFSTLEIQRTEQGDSAMYLCVSSRWTGRTDTQYFGPGTRLTVL.

The chain joins TRBV7-9 to TRBJ2-5; no reliable D call. Germline V CDR1 and CDR2: SEHNR, FQNEAQ (reference sequence). The V and J ends lost 5 bases and 5 bases respectively, with 18 bases between them. The CDR3 has 15 amino acids. DNA of the CDR3: TGTGCCAGCAGCGTTTATTCCGGGTCCCGGGAGACCCAGTACTTC. Translation gives CASSVYSGSRETQYF.

About this clonotype itself: A read error may explain this, as a much larger clone is one base away. The V gene is TRBV29-1, the J gene TRBJ2-1; D remains unclear. Germline CDR1 SQVTM, CDR2 ANQGSEA. The CDR3 consists of 14 residues. Here the CDR3 DNA reads TGCTGCGTTTGGTGGCTAGTCGGCGACAATGAGCAGTTCTTC. Its protein product is CCVWWLVGDNEQFF.

This clonotype has ten or more counts. The chain joins TRBV29-1 to TRBJ2-2; 9 bases are a match to TRBD2. V lost 4 bases to trimming and J lost 0 bases; unmatched junction nucleotides: 3. This CDR3 has 15 residues. CDR1 SQVTM and CDR2 ANQGSEA come from the germline V gene. CDR3 residues: CSVGTSAANTGELFF. In DNA, the CDR3 is TGCAGCGTTGGGACTAGCGCGGCGAACACCGGGGAGCTGTTTTTT.

This clonotype has ten or more counts. This chain uses TRBV11-2 with TRBJ2-7, with D possibly being TRBD1 or TRBD2 (5 bases each). The CDR3 runs to 17 residues. V was trimmed by 3 bases and J by 3 bases, leaving 21 bases between them. Germline loops: CDR1 SGHAT, CDR2 FQNNGV. Here the CDR3 reads CASSLAPPGTVNYEQYF. CDR3 sequence (DNA): TGTGCCAGCAGCTTGGCGCCCCCCGGGACGGTAAACTACGAGCAGTACTTC.

Concerning this clonotype: A read error is possible here, since a much larger clone lies one base away. This chain joins TRBV12-3 or TRBV12-4 and TRBJ2-7; no clear D gene. The CDR3 has 13 amino acids. Trimming stripped 5 bases from V and 3 bases from J, with 11 bases between. CDR3 bases: TGTGCCAGCAGTCCAAATCGGCTCTACGAGCAGTACTTC. This gives the protein CASSPNRLYEQYF.

Points on this clonotype: A read error may be the cause here, since a much bigger clone is one base away. The chain carries TRBV6-2 or TRBV6-3 and TRBJ1-1; no firm D call. The CDR3 is 17 amino acids. The germline V gene has CDR1 MNHEY and CDR2 SVGEGT. The CDR3: CACSYSKGRIMNTEAFF. CDR3 DNA: TGTGCCTGCAGTTACTCGAAGGGCAGAATCATGAACACTGAAGCTTTCTTT.

The V gene is TRBV29-1, the J gene TRBJ1-4; D gene ambiguous. Germline V gives CDR1 SQVTM, CDR2 ANQGSEA. CDR3 length: 12 residues. Deletions cut 7 bases from V and 3 bases from J, with 9 bases between. The CDR3 loop reads CSARLANEKLFF. The DNA for the CDR3 is TGCAGCGCTCGATTGGCTAATGAAAAACTGTTTTTT.

In the case of this clonotype: In this CDR3 the conserved last residue, phenylalanine or tryptophan, is missing, so a read error is likely. J is TRBJ2-7 and V is TRBV11-2; D gene uncertain. The CDR3 totals 13 residues. Germline values: CDR1 SGHAT, CDR2 FQNNGV. The CDR3 loop is CASGLVNSYEQYS. CDR3 nucleotides: TGTGCCAGCGGCTTAGTGAACAGCTACGAGCAGTACTCC.

For this clonotype: A much larger clone lies a single base off, so this may be a read error. The chain employs TRBV6-1 and TRBJ2-1; 10 nucleotides match TRBD2. The CDR3 runs 16 residues. Germline values: CDR1 MNHNS, CDR2 SASEGT. In nucleotides, the CDR3 is TGTGCCAGGAGTGAAGGGCTAGCGGGAGTCGGTTATGAGCAGTTCTTC. Its protein product is CARSEGLAGVGYEQFF.

Here the CDR3 DNA reads TGTGCCAGCAGCTTAGCGGGATTGATTATTGAGCAGTTCTTC. Residues: CASSLAGLIIEQFF. This chain joins TRBV11-2 and TRBJ2-1; TRBD2 is a possible D gene (5 bases). V lost 1 base to trimming and J lost 9 bases, with 13 bases between them. The CDR3 length is 14 residues. Per germline, CDR1 SGHAT and CDR2 FQNNGV. The whole variable domain, remainder taken from reference TRBV11-2 and TRBJ2-1, is EAGVAQSPRYKIIEKRQSVAFWCNPISGHATLYWYQQILGQGPKLLIQFQNNGVVDDSQLPKDRFSAERLKGVDSTLKIQPAKLEDSAVYLCASSLAGLIIEQFFGPGTRLTVL.

This clonotype was detected many times. V usage is TRBV29-1 and J usage is TRBJ2-7, with no clear D. This CDR3 has 12 residues. The germline V and J ends were trimmed by 4 bases and 0 bases, with 7 bases remaining between them. Germline V gives CDR1 SQVTM, CDR2 ANQGSEA. The CDR3 nucleotides are TGCAGCGTTGTACCCTCCTCCTACGAGCAGTACTTC. It encodes CSVVPSSYEQYF.

This clonotype has just a few counts. The chain carries TRBV30 and TRBJ2-7; the match to TRBD2 covers 9 bases. This CDR3 spans 13 amino acids. Germline-derived CDR1 and CDR2 are GTSNPN and SVGIG (reference sequence). The junction had 8 bases not matched to a gene; V was cut back by 2 bases and J by 9 bases. This CDR3 is CAWSQSGGIWQYF. The CDR3 DNA reads as TGTGCCTGGAGTCAAAGCGGGGGGATCTGGCAGTACTTC.

The V and J genes are TRBV5-4 and TRBJ2-7, with 10 bases fitting TRBD2. Trimming took 2 bases from V and 0 from J; bases not matched to a gene: 11. Germline CDR1 SGHNT, CDR2 YYREEE (reference sequence). This CDR3 comprises 18 residues. CDR3 sequence (DNA): TGTGCCAGCAGCTTAGCCTCTCTAGCGGGAGCTCACTCCTACGAGCAGTACTTC. It codes for CASSLASLAGAHSYEQYF.

A word on this clonotype: The junction shows a germline mismatch at one end, possibly a read error. The CDR3 spells CASSPKGLSYEQCF. The CDR3 DNA reads TGTGCTAGCAGCCCAAAAGGGCTCTCCTACGAGCAGTGCTTC. The rearrangement joins TRBV11-2 to TRBJ2-7; no definite D call. The CDR3 runs to 14 residues. Germline assignment: CDR1 SGHAT and CDR2 FQNNGV.

Regarding this clonotype: Given the absence of the conserved phenylalanine or tryptophan at the CDR3 end, a read error is likely. The limits of the CDR3 on the DNA are not certain, so only TCRdb's listed CDR3 is given. This chain uses TRBV12-3 or TRBV12-4 with TRBJ2-5; TRBD1 is taken as the D call from the table, unchecked against the DNA. The length of the CDR3 is 14 amino acids, counting both ends. The CDR3: CASSGHGGEETQYL.

This clonotype was recorded many times. The chain is built from TRBV6-5 and TRBJ1-1; D is unclear. The V gene's germline CDR1 is MNHEY and CDR2 SVGAGI. The CDR3 runs 14 residues. Deletions cut 0 bases from V and 4 bases from J, with 9 bases between. CDR3 region: CASSYSIATTEAFF. Written as DNA, the CDR3 is TGTGCCAGCAGTTACTCGATAGCGACCACTGAAGCTTTCTTT.

A remark on this clonotype: The junction departs from germline at one end; a sequencing error may be responsible. The chain uses TRBV13 and TRBJ2-5, with no clear D. The CDR3 spans 14 residues. Germline V lookup: CDR1 PRHDT, CDR2 FYEKMQ (reference sequence). Written as DNA, the CDR3 is TGTGCCAGCAGCCGACGCCAGAGTAAAGAGACCCAGTATTTC. Its translation: CASSRRQSKETQYF.

This clonotype showed up many times. The chain employs TRBV11-2 and TRBJ1-1; TRBD1 is a possible D gene (5 bases). Trimming cost V 4 bases and J 3 bases, with 12 bases left between them. The CDR3 consists of 14 residues. Germline V CDR1 and CDR2: SGHAT, FQNNGV. The CDR3 DNA reads as TGTGCCAGCAGCTCCTCCAGACAGCACACTGAAGCTTTCTTT. Translation gives CASSSSRQHTEAFF.

The chain has TRBV5-1 and TRBJ1-2, with D unclear. CDR1 is SGHRS and CDR2 is YFSETQ in the germline V gene. The length of the CDR3 is 13 residues. Trimming pared 4 bases from V and 2 bases from J, leaving 9 bases between. As DNA, the CDR3 is TGCGCCAGCAGCCTCTATTACAACTATGGCTACACCTTC. It specifies CASSLYYNYGYTF.

As regards this clonotype: A much bigger clone sits one base away, suggesting this may be a read error. The V and J genes are TRBV29-1 and TRBJ2-7; no reliable D call. Germline V gene sequence: CDR1 SQVTM, CDR2 ANQGSEA. This CDR3 spans 12 amino acids. Trimming shortened V by 0 bases and J by 5 bases, and 8 bases separated the two germline ends. In DNA form, the CDR3 reads TGCAGCGTTGAAGAAAAACTCCACGAGCAGTACTTC. It codes for CSVEEKLHEQYF.

The chain couples TRBV6-1 to TRBJ2-7; 8 nucleotides line up with TRBD2. The CDR3 length is 14 residues. V lost 11 bases, J lost 5 bases, and 14 bases stayed unmatched. Germline CDR1 is MNHNS and CDR2 is SASEGT. The CDR3 protein is CAGAGGLGINEQYF. The CDR3 coding sequence is TGTGCCGGGGCGGGAGGACTGGGGATCAACGAGCAGTACTTC.

The rearrangement links TRBV5-6 to TRBJ2-2; D perhaps matches TRBD2 (5 bases). The V end lost 5 bases, the J end lost 1 base, and 12 bases lay between the germline ends. Germline assignment: CDR1 SGHDT and CDR2 YYEEEE. The CDR3 has 15 amino acids. The CDR3 DNA reads TGTGCCAGCAGGGATAGGGAGAAGAACACCGGGGAGCTGTTTTTT. Translation: CASRDREKNTGELFF.